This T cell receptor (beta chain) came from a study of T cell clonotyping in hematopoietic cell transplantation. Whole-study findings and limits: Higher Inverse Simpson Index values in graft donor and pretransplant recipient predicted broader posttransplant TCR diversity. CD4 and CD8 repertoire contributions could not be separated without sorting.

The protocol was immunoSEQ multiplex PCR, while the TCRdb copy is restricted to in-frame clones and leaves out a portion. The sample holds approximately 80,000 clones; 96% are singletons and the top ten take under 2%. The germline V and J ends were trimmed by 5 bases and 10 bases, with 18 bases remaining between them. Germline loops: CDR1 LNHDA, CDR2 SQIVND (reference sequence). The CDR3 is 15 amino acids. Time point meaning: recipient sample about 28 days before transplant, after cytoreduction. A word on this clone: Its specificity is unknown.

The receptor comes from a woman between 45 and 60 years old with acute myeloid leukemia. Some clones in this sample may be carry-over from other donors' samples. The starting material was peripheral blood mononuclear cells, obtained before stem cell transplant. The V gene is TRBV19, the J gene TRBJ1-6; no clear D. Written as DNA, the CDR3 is TGTGCCAGTAGTTCCGGCCGACACCCTTCCTCACCCCTCCACTTT. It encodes CASSSGRHPSSPLHF.